The 25 T cell receptor beta chains listed next were all sequenced from one sample in a study of T cell responses to AZD1222 COVID-19 vaccine. The data were produced by immunoSEQ multiplex PCR, yet TCRdb's version contains in-frame clones alone and is incomplete. Counted here are some 100,000 clones, approximately 90% occurring once; the ten biggest clones make up about 7.4%. This sample comprised peripheral blood, obtained 28 days after the second AZD1222 dose. Receptor source: an adult who received the AZD1222 COVID-19 vaccine.

This chain connects TRBV29-1 to TRBJ1-5; tentative D call: TRBD1 (5 bases). CDR1 and CDR2 (germline): SQVTM, ANQGSEA. Trimming cost V 5 bases and J 6 bases, with 8 bases left between them. The CDR3 contains 11 residues. CDR3 nucleotides: TGCAGCGTTCTAGGGGCTCAGCCCCAGCATTTT. This translates into CSVLGAQPQHF. The variable domain in full, with the rest retrieved from reference TRBV29-1 and TRBJ1-5, is SAVISQKPSRDICQRGTSLTIQCQVDSQVTMMFWYRQQPGQSLTLIATANQGSEATYESGFVIDKFPISRPNLTFSTLTVSNMSPEDSSIYLCSVLGAQPQHFGDGTRLSIL.

In DNA, the CDR3 is TGTGCCAGCTCACCCACAGGGCGCGAGCAGTACTTC. Amino acids: CASSPTGREQYF. V usage is TRBV18 and J usage is TRBJ2-7; weak D call: TRBD1 (6 bases). Germline V lookup: CDR1 KGHSH, CDR2 LQKENI. The CDR3 extends over 12 amino acids. Trimming left V 3 bases short and J 6 bases short, with 9 bases between.

The chain employs TRBV3-1 (or the pseudogene TRBV3-2) and TRBJ1-2, with D possibly being TRBD1 (5 bases). This CDR3 has 13 residues. CDR1 is LGHDT and CDR2 is YNNKEL in the germline V gene (reference sequence). The ends were cut back, 0 bases at V and 6 bases at J, with 8 bases in the middle. In DNA form, the CDR3 reads TGTGCCAGCAGCCAAGATCCGGGGCATGGCTACACCTTC. Amino acid sequence: CASSQDPGHGYTF.

The gene calls are TRBV7-3 and TRBJ1-1; D gene unclear. Germline V gene sequence: CDR1 SGHTA, CDR2 FQGTGA. The CDR3 length is 13 residues. V lost 5 bases and J 4 bases, leaving 11 bases between the germline ends. Here the CDR3 reads CASSAKRGTEAFF. CDR3 nucleotides: TGTGCCAGCAGCGCTAAACGGGGCACTGAAGCTTTCTTT.

The chain uses TRBV11-2 and TRBJ2-3; D gene unclear. Trimming removed 4 bases from V and 2 bases from J, with 19 bases in between. The CDR3 is made up of 17 amino acids. CDR1 and CDR2 from the germline V gene are SGHAT and FQNNGV. CDR3 residues: CASSSYRVGRVTDTQYF. CDR3 nucleotide sequence: TGTGCCAGCAGCTCATACCGTGTGGGAAGGGTCACAGATACGCAGTATTTT.

The rearrangement links TRBV30 to TRBJ1-5; D is undetermined. The CDR3 is made up of 15 amino acids. Germline CDR1 reads GTSNPN; CDR2 reads SVGIG (reference sequence). V was clipped by 4 bases and J by 0 bases, with 13 bases between them. CDR3 amino acids: CAWNPGAGSNQPQHF. CDR3 coding DNA: TGTGCCTGGAACCCGGGTGCAGGTAGCAATCAGCCCCAGCATTTT.

This clone was picked up one time. V usage is TRBV4-2 and J usage is TRBJ2-3; TRBD2 matches 13 bases. The CDR3 covers 18 residues. Germline loops: CDR1 LGHNA, CDR2 YNFKEQ. Germline trimming cut 0 bases from V and 3 bases from J; bases unmatched to any gene: 6. The CDR3 DNA reads TGTGCCAGCAGCCAAGAACTAGCGGGAGGGCCTCGGACAGATACGCAGTATTTT. This encodes CASSQELAGGPRTDTQYF.

The chain links TRBV14 to TRBJ2-7; D is possibly TRBD1 or TRBD2 (5 bases each). Germline V CDR1 and CDR2: SGHDN, FVKESK. Trimming took 2 bases from V and 2 from J, leaving 16 bases between them. The CDR3 has 16 amino acids. CDR3 in amino acids: CASSQRDLTRTYEQYF. The CDR3 coding sequence is TGTGCCAGCAGCCAACGGGACCTAACCCGAACCTACGAGCAGTACTTC.

The chain couples TRBV5-1 to TRBJ1-4; D possibly corresponds to TRBD1 (5 bases). Germline CDR1 SGHRS, CDR2 YFSETQ. The CDR3 sequence is 13 residues long. Trimming pared 5 bases from V and 8 bases from J, leaving 13 bases between. The CDR3 loop reads CASSVQGEEKLFF. CDR3 in DNA: TGCGCCAGCAGTGTTCAGGGAGAGGAAAAACTGTTTTTT.

The chain couples TRBV2 to TRBJ1-1; D ambiguous. The CDR3 consists of 12 residues. The V end lost 5 bases, the J end lost 0 bases, and 4 bases lay between the germline ends. Germline lookup yields CDR1 SNHLY and CDR2 FYNNEI. This CDR3 is CASSLMNTEAFF. The CDR3 DNA reads as TGTGCCAGCAGTCTGATGAACACTGAAGCTTTCTTT. The whole variable domain, filled in from reference TRBV2 and TRBJ1-1, reads EPEVTQTPSHQVTQMGQEVILRCVPISNHLYFYWYRQILGQKVEFLVSFYNNEISEKSEIFDDQFSVERPDGSNFTLKIRSTKLEDSAMYFCASSLMNTEAFFGQGTRLTVV.

The chain has TRBV3-1 (or the pseudogene TRBV3-2) and TRBJ2-1; a weak D match, TRBD1 (5 bases). CDR3 length: 13 amino acids. CDR1 and CDR2 (germline): LGHDT, YNNKEL (reference sequence). The V and J ends lost 0 bases and 8 bases respectively, with 8 bases between them. CDR3 bases: TGTGCCAGCAGCCAAGAATACAGGCATGAGCAGTTCTTC. This translates into CASSQEYRHEQFF.

The J gene is TRBJ2-7, the V gene TRBV6-5; the D gene is possibly TRBD1 (5 bases). Germline CDR1 reads MNHEY; CDR2 reads SVGAGI. Trimming cost V 7 bases and J 3 bases, with 19 bases left between them. This CDR3 is 15 amino acids long. DNA of the CDR3: TGTGCCAGCAACGGACGACAGAACTTCCACTACGAGCAGTACTTC. Its protein is CASNGRQNFHYEQYF.

The CDR3 loop reads CASIDGGGGTDTQYF. CDR3 bases: TGTGCCAGCATAGACGGGGGAGGTGGCACAGATACGCAGTATTTT. The chain links TRBV2 to TRBJ2-3; a possible D gene is TRBD2 (6 bases). V gave up 7 bases and J gave up 1 base, with 15 bases separating them. The CDR3 has 15 residues. Germline CDR1 and CDR2: SNHLY and FYNNEI. Variable domain in full (rest from reference TRBV2 and TRBJ2-3): EPEVTQTPSHQVTQMGQEVILRCVPISNHLYFYWYRQILGQKVEFLVSFYNNEISEKSEIFDDQFSVERPDGSNFTLKIRSTKLEDSAMYFCASIDGGGGTDTQYFGPGTRLTVL.

The V and J genes are TRBV5-4 and TRBJ1-1; 10 bases fit TRBD1. This CDR3 has 15 residues. Germline trimming cut 2 bases from V and 1 base from J; bases unmatched to any gene: 2. Germline V gives CDR1 SGHNT, CDR2 YYREEE (reference sequence). The CDR3 region is CASSFRTGGNTEAFF. In nucleotides, the CDR3 is TGTGCCAGCAGCTTCAGGACAGGGGGGAACACTGAAGCTTTCTTT.

The gene calls are TRBV28 and TRBJ1-5, with 7 bases matching TRBD1. This CDR3 spans 14 amino acids. The V gene's germline CDR1 is MDHEN and CDR2 SYDVKM. Unmatched junction bases numbered 3, after V lost 2 bases and J lost 5 bases. The CDR3 loop reads CASSLAGGDQPQHF. Here the CDR3 DNA reads TGTGCCAGCAGTTTAGCAGGGGGTGATCAGCCCCAGCATTTT.

This chain connects TRBV28 to TRBJ1-1, with unresolved D. Per the germline V gene, CDR1 is MDHEN and CDR2 is SYDVKM. V lost 4 bases, J lost 2 bases, and 11 bases lay in between. This CDR3 has 14 amino acids. In DNA form, the CDR3 reads TGTGCCAGCAGTTCGTTCGCCCTCAACACTGAAGCTTTCTTT. Encoded protein: CASSSFALNTEAFF.

This chain uses TRBV7-3 with TRBJ2-7; 10 bases align to TRBD2. V lost 2 bases and J lost 2; bases outside the gene matches: 3. The CDR3 spans 15 residues. Germline V gene sequence: CDR1 SGHTA, CDR2 FQGTGA. This chain's CDR3 is CASSLYLAGAYEQYF. Written as DNA, the CDR3 is TGTGCCAGCAGCTTATACCTAGCGGGAGCCTACGAGCAGTACTTC.

The chain has TRBV4-3 and TRBJ2-4, with D unclear. Germline CDR1 is LGHNA and CDR2 is YSLEER. CDR3 length: 15 residues. The ends were cut back, 2 bases at V and 0 bases at J, with 8 bases in the middle. For the CDR3, the DNA is TGCGCCAGCAGCCAAACGCGGCAAGCCAAAAACATTCAGTACTTC. This encodes CASSQTRQAKNIQYF.

The chain employs TRBV5-4 and TRBJ1-2, with TRBD1 identical over 8 bases. The CDR3 is 13 amino acids. Losses at the gene ends were 6 bases for V and 8 bases for J; bases not matched to a gene: 9. Germline CDR1 is SGHNT and CDR2 is YYREEE (reference sequence). CDR3 in amino acids: CASKGQGRFGYTF. The CDR3 DNA is TGTGCCAGCAAAGGACAGGGCAGGTTCGGCTACACCTTC.

The chain uses TRBV7-8 and TRBJ2-2; 11 bases are a match to TRBD1. Germline V gene sequence: CDR1 SGHVS, CDR2 FQNEAQ. The CDR3 is 16 amino acids. Trimming at V came to 7 bases and at J to 7 bases, leaving 11 bases not matched to a gene. This CDR3 reads CASNYAWTGGNGELFF. In DNA form, the CDR3 reads TGTGCCAGCAACTACGCATGGACAGGGGGCAACGGGGAGCTGTTTTTT.

The gene calls are TRBV5-1 and TRBJ1-2, with D unresolved. V was cut by 0 bases and J by 1 base, with 7 bases left in between. CDR1 is SGHRS and CDR2 is YFSETQ in the germline V gene. The CDR3 is 14 residues long. CDR3 region: CASSLGGNNYGYTF. In DNA, the CDR3 is TGCGCCAGCAGCTTGGGAGGGAATAACTATGGCTACACCTTC.

Only a few counts were recorded for this clone. The rearrangement links TRBV4-3 to TRBJ1-6, with D perhaps matching TRBD1 (6 bases). V lost 1 base and J 9 bases, leaving 19 bases between the germline ends. The CDR3 is 17 amino acids. The germline V gene has CDR1 LGHNA and CDR2 YSLEER. CDR3 in DNA: TGCGCCAGCAGCCAAGTTGCCGGCTTTGGAGGGGGTTCACCCCTCCACTTT. As protein: CASSQVAGFGGGSPLHF.

The DNA of the CDR3 is TGCAGCGCCCGGGACAGTGCCTACGAGCAGTACTTC. Its protein product is CSARDSAYEQYF. V usage is TRBV29-1 and J usage is TRBJ2-7, with 7 positions matching TRBD1. Germline V CDR1 and CDR2: SQVTM, ANQGSEA. Trimming at V came to 7 bases and at J to 2 bases, leaving 5 bases not matched to a gene. There are 12 residues in the CDR3.

V usage is TRBV6-2 or TRBV6-3 and J usage is TRBJ1-6; D is perhaps TRBD1 (6 bases). The germline gives CDR1 MNHEY, CDR2 SVGEGT. The V end lost 5 bases, the J end lost 12 bases, and 14 bases lay between the germline ends. This CDR3 has 13 amino acids. CDR3 residues: CASSPTQGRPLHF. DNA for the CDR3: TGTGCCAGCAGTCCGACACAGGGCCGACCCCTCCACTTT.

As concerns this clone: The sample contains more than one DNA sequence encoding this CDR3. The genes are TRBV4-3 and TRBJ2-7; 8 positions agree with TRBD2. V shed 1 base, J shed 3 bases, and the junction held 2 bases outside the gene matches. The CDR3 is made up of 14 amino acids. CDR1 and CDR2 from the germline V gene are LGHNA and YSLEER. CDR3 sequence reads: CASSQGTSSYEQYF. The CDR3 coding sequence is TGCGCCAGCAGCCAAGGGACTAGCAGCTACGAGCAGTACTTC.